The clone carrying this TCR beta chain was observed a single time. The PCR was carried out with 60 Vbeta primers and 13 Jbeta primers. Sequencing was performed with immunoSEQ multiplex PCR; in TCRdb, only in-frame clones are kept and a portion is missing. The sample holds 150,000 to 250,000 clones, approximately 78% seen once. The sample is drawn from a study of cytomegalovirus exposure and HLA in healthy donors. V gave up 3 bases and J gave up 4 bases; unmatched junction bases: 7. The CDR3 covers 15 residues. Germline-derived CDR1 and CDR2 are LGHNA and YSLEER. J is TRBJ1-2 and V is TRBV4-3; 8 bases are shared with TRBD1. The clonotype comes from a woman aged 45 to 65 in good health and CMV-seropositive. The sequenced material came from PBMCs. In DNA form, the CDR3 reads TGCGCCAGCAGCCAGGCTACAGGGGGAGCCTATGGCTACACCTTC. Translated: CASSQATGGAYGYTF.